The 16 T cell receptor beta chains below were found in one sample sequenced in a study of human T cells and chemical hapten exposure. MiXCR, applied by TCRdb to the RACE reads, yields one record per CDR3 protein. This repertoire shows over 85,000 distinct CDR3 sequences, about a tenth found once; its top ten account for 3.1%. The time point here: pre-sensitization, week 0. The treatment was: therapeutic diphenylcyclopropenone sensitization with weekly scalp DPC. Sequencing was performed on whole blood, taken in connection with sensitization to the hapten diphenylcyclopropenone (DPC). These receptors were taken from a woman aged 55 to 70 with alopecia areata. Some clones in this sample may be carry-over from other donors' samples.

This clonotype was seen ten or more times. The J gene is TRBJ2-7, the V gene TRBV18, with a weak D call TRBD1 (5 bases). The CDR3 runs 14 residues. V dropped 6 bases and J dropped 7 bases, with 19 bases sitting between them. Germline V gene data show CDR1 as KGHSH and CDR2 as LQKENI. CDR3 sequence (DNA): TGTGCCAGCTCCCCTGGGGCAGGTCCGTCGGAGCAGTACTTC. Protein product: CASSPGAGPSEQYF.

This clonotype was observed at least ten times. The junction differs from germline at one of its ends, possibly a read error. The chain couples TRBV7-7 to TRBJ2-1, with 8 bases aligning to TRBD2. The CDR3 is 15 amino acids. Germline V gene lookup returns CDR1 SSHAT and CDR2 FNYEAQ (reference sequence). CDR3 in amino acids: CASSLIGGAVDEQFF. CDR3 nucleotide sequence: TGTGCTAGCAGCTTAATCGGGGGGGCGGTGGATGAGCAGTTCTTC.

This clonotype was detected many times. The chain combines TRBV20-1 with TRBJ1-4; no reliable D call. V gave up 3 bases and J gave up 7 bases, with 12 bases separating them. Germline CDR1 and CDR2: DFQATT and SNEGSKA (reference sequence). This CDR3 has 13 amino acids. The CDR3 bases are TGCAGTGCTAGCTCGGGTGGTGGTGAAAAACTGTTTTTT. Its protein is CSASSGGGEKLFF.

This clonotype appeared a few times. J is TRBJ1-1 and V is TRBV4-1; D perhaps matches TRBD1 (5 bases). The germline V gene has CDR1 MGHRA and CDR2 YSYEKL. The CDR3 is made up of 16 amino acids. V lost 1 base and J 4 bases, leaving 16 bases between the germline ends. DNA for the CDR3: TGCGCCAGCAGCCAAGTAATTAGGGGCCGGGGCACTGAAGCTTTCTTT. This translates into CASSQVIRGRGTEAFF.

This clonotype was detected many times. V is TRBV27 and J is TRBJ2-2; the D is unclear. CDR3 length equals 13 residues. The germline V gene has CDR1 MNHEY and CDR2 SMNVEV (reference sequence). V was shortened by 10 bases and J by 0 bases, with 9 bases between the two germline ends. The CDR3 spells CATNKANTGELFF. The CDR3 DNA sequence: TGTGCCACCAACAAGGCGAACACCGGGGAGCTGTTTTTT.

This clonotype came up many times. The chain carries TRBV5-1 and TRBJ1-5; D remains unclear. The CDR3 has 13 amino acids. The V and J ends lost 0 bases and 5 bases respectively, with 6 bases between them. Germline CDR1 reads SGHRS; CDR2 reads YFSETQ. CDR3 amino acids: CASSLDGDQPQHF. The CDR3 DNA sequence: TGCGCCAGCAGCTTGGACGGTGATCAGCCCCAGCATTTT. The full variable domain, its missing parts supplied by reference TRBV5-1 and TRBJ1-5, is KAGVTQTPRYLIKTRGQQVTLSCSPISGHRSVSWYQQTPGQGLQFLFEYFSETQRNKGNFPGRFSGRQFSNSRSEMNVSTLELGDSALYLCASSLDGDQPQHFGDGTRLSIL.

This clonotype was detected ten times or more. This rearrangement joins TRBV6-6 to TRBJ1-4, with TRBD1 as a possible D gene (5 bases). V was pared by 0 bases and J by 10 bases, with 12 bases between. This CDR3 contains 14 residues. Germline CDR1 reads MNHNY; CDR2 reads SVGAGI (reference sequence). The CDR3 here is CASSYSIPDRKLFF. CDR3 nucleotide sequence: TGTGCCAGCAGTTACTCGATCCCCGACAGAAAACTGTTTTTT.

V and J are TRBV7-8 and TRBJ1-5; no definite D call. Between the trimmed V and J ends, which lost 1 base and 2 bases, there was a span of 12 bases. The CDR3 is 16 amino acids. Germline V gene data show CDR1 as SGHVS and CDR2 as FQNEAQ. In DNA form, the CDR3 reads TGTGCCAGCAGCTTAGATCTGGGCGGAGGCAATCAGCCCCAGCATTTT. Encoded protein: CASSLDLGGGNQPQHF.

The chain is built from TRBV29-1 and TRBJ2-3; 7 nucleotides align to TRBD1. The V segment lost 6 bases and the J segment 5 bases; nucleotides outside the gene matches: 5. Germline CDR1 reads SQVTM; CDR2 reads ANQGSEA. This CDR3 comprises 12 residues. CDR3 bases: TGCAGCGTGGGACAGAGACGAGATACGCAGTATTTT. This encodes CSVGQRRDTQYF.

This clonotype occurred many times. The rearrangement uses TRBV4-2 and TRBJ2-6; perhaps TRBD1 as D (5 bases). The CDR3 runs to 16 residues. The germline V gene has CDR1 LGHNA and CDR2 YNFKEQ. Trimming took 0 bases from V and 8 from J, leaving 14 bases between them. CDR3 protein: CASSQDNEQATNVLTF. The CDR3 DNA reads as TGTGCCAGCAGCCAAGATAACGAACAGGCGACCAACGTCCTGACTTTC.

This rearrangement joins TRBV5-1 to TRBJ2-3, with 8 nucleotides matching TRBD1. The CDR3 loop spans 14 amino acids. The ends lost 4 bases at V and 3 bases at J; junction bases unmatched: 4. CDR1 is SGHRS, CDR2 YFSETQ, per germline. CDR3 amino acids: CASSQRQGTDTQYF. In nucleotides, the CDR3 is TGCGCCAGCAGCCAGAGACAGGGGACAGATACGCAGTATTTT.

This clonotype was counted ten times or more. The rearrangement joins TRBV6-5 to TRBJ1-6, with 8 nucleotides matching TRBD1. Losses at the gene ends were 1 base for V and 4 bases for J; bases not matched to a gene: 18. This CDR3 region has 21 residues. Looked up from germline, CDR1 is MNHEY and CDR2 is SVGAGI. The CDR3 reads CASSYFYPARVGQEYNSPLHF. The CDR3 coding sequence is TGTGCCAGCAGTTACTTCTATCCTGCCCGAGTGGGACAGGAGTATAATTCACCCCTCCACTTT.

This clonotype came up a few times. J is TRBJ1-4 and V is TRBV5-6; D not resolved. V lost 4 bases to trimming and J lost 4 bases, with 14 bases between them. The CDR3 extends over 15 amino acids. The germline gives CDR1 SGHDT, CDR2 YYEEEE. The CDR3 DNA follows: TGTGCCAGCAGCCGGCGGTGGCAGGTTAATGAAAAACTGTTTTTT. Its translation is CASSRRWQVNEKLFF.

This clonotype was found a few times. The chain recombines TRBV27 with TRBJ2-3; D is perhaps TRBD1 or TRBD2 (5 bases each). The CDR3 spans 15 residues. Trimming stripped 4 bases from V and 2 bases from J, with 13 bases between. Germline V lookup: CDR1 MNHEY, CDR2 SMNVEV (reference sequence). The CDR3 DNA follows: TGTGCCAGCAGTTACCCCGGGGCCCACACAGATACGCAGTATTTT. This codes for CASSYPGAHTDTQYF.

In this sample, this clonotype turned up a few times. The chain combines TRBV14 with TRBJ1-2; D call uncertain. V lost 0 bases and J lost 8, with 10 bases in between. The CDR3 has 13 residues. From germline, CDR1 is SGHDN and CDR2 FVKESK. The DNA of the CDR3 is TGTGCCAGCAGCCAAGAGTGGTCGGGCGGCTACACCTTC. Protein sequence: CASSQEWSGGYTF.

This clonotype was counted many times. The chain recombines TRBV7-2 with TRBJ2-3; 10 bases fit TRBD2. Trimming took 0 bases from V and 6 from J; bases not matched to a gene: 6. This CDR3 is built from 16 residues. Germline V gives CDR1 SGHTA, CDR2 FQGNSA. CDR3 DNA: TGTGCCAGCAGCTTAGCGCCACTAGCGGGGACGGATACGCAGTATTTT. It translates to CASSLAPLAGTDTQYF.